This TCR beta chain was identified in a study of blood T cell repertoires in COVID-19. Whole-study context: Collection of acute and convalescent COVID-19 samples took place in the United States, Italy and Spain. Sample material is recorded as cDNA or gDNA derived from T cells, B-cell-depleted T cells, or PBMCs.

In the original analysis: Estimation of nucleated cell counts was performed using reference gene primer amplification. Measured with immunoSEQ multiplex PCR; TCRdb has only the in-frame clones, and not every one. V and J calls and clone size follow that table, whereas D and trimming were derived from the DNA. Of hundreds of thousands of clones listed, about 81% are singletons. Cohorts were based on clinical histories the participants reported. The clonotype comes from a man aged 30 to 45 with acute COVID-19. The specimen sequenced was PBMCs or T cells enriched from blood (not recorded which).

The CDR3 sequence: CASSLRRESTDTQYF. CDR3 sequence (DNA): TGTGCCAGCAGCTTACGGCGGGAAAGCACAGATACGCAGTATTTT. The chain employs TRBV11-2 and TRBJ2-3; perhaps TRBD2 as D (6 bases). V lost 2 bases to trimming and J lost 0 bases, with 9 bases between them. This CDR3 is 15 amino acids long. The germline CDR1 and CDR2 sequences are SGHAT and FQNNGV. Full variable domain (rest looked up from reference TRBV11-2 and TRBJ2-3): EAGVAQSPRYKIIEKRQSVAFWCNPISGHATLYWYQQILGQGPKLLIQFQNNGVVDDSQLPKDRFSAERLKGVDSTLKIQPAKLEDSAVYLCASSLRRESTDTQYFGPGTRLTVL.